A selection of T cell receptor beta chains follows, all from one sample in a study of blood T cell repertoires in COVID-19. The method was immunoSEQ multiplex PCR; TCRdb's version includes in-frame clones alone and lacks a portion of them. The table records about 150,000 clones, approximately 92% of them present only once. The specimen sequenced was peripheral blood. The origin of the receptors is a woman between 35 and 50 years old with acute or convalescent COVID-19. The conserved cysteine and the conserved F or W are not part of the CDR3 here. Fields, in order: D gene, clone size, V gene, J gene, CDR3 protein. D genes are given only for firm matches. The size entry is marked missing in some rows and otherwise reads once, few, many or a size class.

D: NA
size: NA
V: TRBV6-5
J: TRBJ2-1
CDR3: ASSYRHGNDEQF

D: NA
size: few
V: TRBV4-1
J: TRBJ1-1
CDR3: ASSQGKDRATEAF

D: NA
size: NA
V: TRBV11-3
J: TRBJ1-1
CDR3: ASSQTGKTLNTEAF

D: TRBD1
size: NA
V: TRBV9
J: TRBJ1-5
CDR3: ASSPDRGPQH

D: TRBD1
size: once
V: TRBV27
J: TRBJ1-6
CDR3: ASSTMTGFWSTYNSPLH

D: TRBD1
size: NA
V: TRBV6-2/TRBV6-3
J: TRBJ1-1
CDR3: ASSRDRVNTEAF

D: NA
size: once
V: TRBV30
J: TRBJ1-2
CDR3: AWSPRGLTGYGYT

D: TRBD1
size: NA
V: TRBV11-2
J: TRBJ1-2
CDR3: ASSSPRTGKKGYT

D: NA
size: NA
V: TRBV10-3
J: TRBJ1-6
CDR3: AISELPGALNSPLH

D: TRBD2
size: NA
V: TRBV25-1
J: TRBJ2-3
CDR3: ASGSTAGVRTDTQY

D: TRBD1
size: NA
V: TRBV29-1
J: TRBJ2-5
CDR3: SVAGTETQETQY

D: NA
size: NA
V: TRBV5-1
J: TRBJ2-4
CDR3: ASSSYGGKENIQY

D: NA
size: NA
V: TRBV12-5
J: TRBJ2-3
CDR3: ASGLTGIHARDTQY

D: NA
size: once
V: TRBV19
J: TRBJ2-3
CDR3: ASSIDLSDTQY

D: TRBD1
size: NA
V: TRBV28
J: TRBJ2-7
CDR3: ASREGQGAAYEQY

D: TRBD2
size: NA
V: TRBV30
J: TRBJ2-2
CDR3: AWGGLAGVAGELF

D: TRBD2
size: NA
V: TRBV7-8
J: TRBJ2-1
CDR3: ASSFGSGGDYNEQF

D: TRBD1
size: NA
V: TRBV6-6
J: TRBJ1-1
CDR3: ASSYPGQTEAF